The 9 T cell receptor beta chains below were found in one sample sequenced in a study of blood T cell repertoires in COVID-19. Here immunoSEQ multiplex PCR was the method, and the copy in TCRdb shows in-frame clones only, minus some. In the table there are over 150,000 clones, over 75% of which are singletons. Source material: peripheral blood. The source is a man between 45 and 60 years old with COVID-19, enrolled during active disease.

The chain combines TRBV9 with TRBJ2-1; TRBD2 matches 10 bases. After removal of 4 bases from V and 8 bases from J, the junction contained 12 bases not matched to a gene. Germline V gene sequence: CDR1 SGDLS, CDR2 YYNGEE. CDR3 length equals 16 residues. The CDR3 nucleotides are TGTGCCAGCAGCCTCAGCGGGGGGGGTAGAGTCTATGAGCAGTTCTTC. Its translation is CASSLSGGGRVYEQFF.

V and J are TRBV5-4 and TRBJ1-2, with D tentatively TRBD1 (5 bases). Germline V gene lookup returns CDR1 SGHNT and CDR2 YYREEE (reference sequence). V was shortened by 0 bases and J by 6 bases, with 9 bases between the two germline ends. The CDR3 consists of 13 residues. The CDR3 nucleotides read TGTGCCAGCAGCTTGGACCCGGGGGATGGCTACACCTTC. Translated: CASSLDPGDGYTF.

This chain connects TRBV7-9 to TRBJ1-2; D is unresolved. The ends were cut back, 0 bases at V and 1 base at J, with 3 bases in the middle. The CDR3 has 13 amino acids. Germline-derived CDR1 and CDR2 are SEHNR and FQNEAQ (reference sequence). CDR3 sequence (DNA): TGTGCCAGCAGCTTAGCCAATAACTATGGCTACACCTTC. Translation gives CASSLANNYGYTF.

The chain combines TRBV6-5 with TRBJ2-5; TRBD1 agrees at 7 bases. The CDR3 is made up of 13 amino acids. J was trimmed by 7 bases and V by 2 bases; bases with no gene match: 4. Germline-derived CDR1 and CDR2 are MNHEY and SVGAGI. The CDR3 DNA follows: TGTGCCAGCAGTTACAGGGGGCCGGGGACCCAGTACTTC. As protein: CASSYRGPGTQYF.

The V gene is TRBV11-1, the J gene TRBJ2-2; TRBD2 aligns across 11 bases. J was trimmed by 7 bases and V by 3 bases; bases with no gene match: 7. Germline CDR1 and CDR2: SGHAT and FQDESV (reference sequence). This CDR3 is built from 16 residues. This CDR3 is CASSFAGTSGDGELFF. CDR3 nucleotide sequence: TGTGCCAGCAGCTTCGCCGGGACTAGCGGTGACGGGGAGCTGTTTTTT.

This sequence joins TRBV15 and TRBJ2-6, with 9 bases aligning to TRBD1. Germline V lookup: CDR1 LNHNV, CDR2 YYDKDF (reference sequence). The CDR3 contains 15 residues. With V trimmed by 5 bases and J by 3 bases, 2 bases remained unmatched. The CDR3 region has the DNA TGTGCCACCAGCCGGACAGGGGTTGGGGCCAACGTCCTGACTTTC. It translates to CATSRTGVGANVLTF.

The chain combines TRBV7-6 with TRBJ1-3; TRBD1 aligns across 8 bases. CDR1 is SGHVS and CDR2 is FNYEAQ in the germline V gene. The length of the CDR3 is 16 residues. With 5 bases clipped from V and 1 base from J, the junction kept 7 bases outside the gene matches. For the CDR3, the DNA is TGTGCCAGCAGCCTCCAACAGGGGGTTTCTGGAAACACCATATATTTT. The encoded protein is CASSLQQGVSGNTIYF.

This chain joins TRBV7-6 and TRBJ2-1; a weak D match, TRBD1 (6 bases). Deletions cut 5 bases from V and 14 bases from J, with 13 bases between. Germline V gives CDR1 SGHVS, CDR2 FNYEAQ. The CDR3 runs 11 residues. Written as DNA, the CDR3 is TGTGCCAGCAGCCAGCAGGGGAAGGAGTTCTTC. As protein: CASSQQGKEFF.

This clone was seen only once. This chain uses TRBV7-2 with TRBJ2-1; D possibly corresponds to TRBD2 (7 bases). The germline V gene encodes CDR1 SGHTA and CDR2 FQGNSA. CDR3 length: 14 amino acids. The V gene lost 7 bases and the J gene lost 8 bases, with 18 bases spanning the gap. CDR3 in DNA: TGTGCCAGCACCCCGCGGGGGCCTGTAGATGAGCAGTTCTTC. This codes for CASTPRGPVDEQFF.